The sample holds one count of the clone carrying this T cell receptor beta chain. Per the original data handling: Estimated nucleated cell counts came from reference gene primer amplification. Clones were read by immunoSEQ multiplex PCR, and TCRdb kept only the in-frame ones, dropping some. The V and J calls and clone size are taken from that table; D and trimming were inferred from the DNA. The table lists around 700,000 clones, about 90% of them singletons. The CDR3 loop spans 14 amino acids. The V end was cut by 9 bases, the J end by 5 bases, with 19 bases between. The V gene's germline CDR1 is SNHLY and CDR2 FYNNEI. The data were taken from a study of blood T cell repertoires in COVID-19. Study as a whole: Researchers got acute and convalescent COVID-19 samples from the United States, Italy and Spain. Nucleic acid was either cDNA or gDNA, and it came from T cells, B-cell-depleted T cells, or PBMCs.

The chain is built from TRBV2 and TRBJ2-5, with a possible D match to TRBD1 (6 bases). This receptor was taken from a woman younger than 35 with acute or convalescent COVID-19. Sequencing was carried out using peripheral blood. CDR3 in DNA: TGTGCCAGGCGTTTGGATTGGGGGCAGGAGACCCAGTACTTC. It is translated as CARRLDWGQETQYF.